One sample yielded the 17 T cell receptor beta chains listed below, sequenced in a study of STAT5B mutations in CD4+ large granular lymphocyte leukemia. TCRdb keeps only in-frame clones here, not all; method: immunoSEQ multiplex PCR. This table holds about 45,000 clones, roughly 85% found once. Sequenced material: CD4+ T cells from blood buffy coats. The receptors come from a human donor in good health.

The chain is built from TRBV7-2 and TRBJ2-5; TRBD2 matches at 8 bases. V shed 5 bases, J shed 5 bases, and the junction held 7 bases outside the gene matches. CDR1 and CDR2 from the germline V gene are SGHTA and FQGNSA. The CDR3 covers 14 residues. The chain's CDR3 is CASSPWPGGETQYF. The CDR3 DNA follows: TGTGCCAGCAGCCCCTGGCCGGGAGGGGAGACCCAGTACTTC.

The chain links TRBV2 to TRBJ2-3; D remains ambiguous. The CDR3 totals 14 residues. Germline values: CDR1 SNHLY, CDR2 FYNNEI. V dropped 4 bases and J dropped 4 bases, with 12 bases sitting between them. This CDR3 is CASSGGRVPDTQYF. The CDR3 nucleotides are TGTGCCAGCAGTGGAGGAAGGGTGCCAGATACGCAGTATTTT.

V and J are TRBV2 and TRBJ2-1; D is undetermined. This CDR3 contains 13 residues. Germline V lookup: CDR1 SNHLY, CDR2 FYNNEI. Trimming left V 4 bases short and J 3 bases short, with 7 bases between. The CDR3 loop is CASSGLYYNEQFF. Written as DNA, the CDR3 is TGTGCCAGCAGTGGACTTTACTACAATGAGCAGTTCTTC.

This clone came up a few times. The chain combines TRBV7-2 with TRBJ1-2, with 9 bases matching TRBD1. Germline-derived CDR1 and CDR2 are SGHTA and FQGNSA. With 5 bases clipped from V and 2 bases from J, the junction kept 9 bases outside the gene matches. CDR3 length equals 16 residues. CDR3 sequence (DNA): TGTGCCAGCAGCCGCACATGGACAGGGGCCAACTATGGCTACACCTTC. It encodes CASSRTWTGANYGYTF.

The V call is TRBV5-6, the J call TRBJ2-6, with D possibly TRBD2 on 5 matching bases. Trimming shortened V by 1 base and J by 1 base, and 6 bases separated the two germline ends. Germline CDR1 and CDR2: SGHDT and YYEEEE. The length of the CDR3 is 15 residues. DNA for the CDR3: TGTGCCAGCAGCTTGAGGACTTCTGGGGCCAACGTCCTGACTTTC. This encodes CASSLRTSGANVLTF. The variable domain in full, completed from reference TRBV5-6 and TRBJ2-6, reads DAGVTQSPTHLIKTRGQQVTLRCSPKSGHDTVSWYQQALGQGPQFIFQYYEEEERQRGNFPDRFSGHQFPNYSSELNVNALLLGDSALYLCASSLRTSGANVLTFGAGSRLTVL.

The chain joins TRBV4-3 to TRBJ1-1; D uncertain. Germline V gene lookup returns CDR1 LGHNA and CDR2 YSLEER. This CDR3 contains 14 residues. Trimming shortened V by 1 base and J by 1 base, and 7 bases separated the two germline ends. DNA of the CDR3: TGCGCCAGCAGCCAAGGGGGAGAGAACACTGAAGCTTTCTTT. Translated: CASSQGGENTEAFF.

This chain connects TRBV5-1 to TRBJ2-7; D perhaps matches TRBD2 (6 bases). Trimming shortened V by 0 bases and J by 0 bases, and 10 bases separated the two germline ends. CDR3 length: 15 residues. The germline V gene has CDR1 SGHRS and CDR2 YFSETQ. The CDR3 sequence: CASSLAGGHSYEQYF. The CDR3 DNA is TGCGCCAGCAGCTTGGCCGGAGGGCACTCCTACGAGCAGTACTTC. Using reference TRBV5-1 and TRBJ2-7 for the parts outside the CDR3, the full variable domain is KAGVTQTPRYLIKTRGQQVTLSCSPISGHRSVSWYQQTPGQGLQFLFEYFSETQRNKGNFPGRFSGRQFSNSRSEMNVSTLELGDSALYLCASSLAGGHSYEQYFGPGTRLTVT.

This chain uses TRBV5-1 with TRBJ2-7, with 10 bases lining up with TRBD2. The CDR3 is 15 amino acids. Germline trimming cut 5 bases from V and 4 bases from J; bases unmatched to any gene: 9. The germline CDR1 and CDR2 sequences are SGHRS and YFSETQ. The CDR3 loop reads CASRTSGMVGYEQYF. DNA for the CDR3: TGCGCCAGCAGAACTAGCGGGATGGTAGGTTACGAGCAGTACTTC.

The V gene is TRBV5-1, the J gene TRBJ2-1, with D possibly being TRBD1 (5 bases). The CDR3 spans 14 residues. The V gene lost 0 bases and the J gene lost 10 bases, with 14 bases spanning the gap. CDR1 and CDR2 from the germline V gene are SGHRS and YFSETQ. The CDR3 nucleotides read TGCGCCAGCAGCTTGGACCCCCAGGGCGGCGAGCAGTTCTTC. Its translation: CASSLDPQGGEQFF.

This chain connects TRBV19 to TRBJ1-1; D remains ambiguous. The germline V and J ends were trimmed by 6 bases and 3 bases, with 8 bases remaining between them. The germline V gene encodes CDR1 LNHDA and CDR2 SQIVND (reference sequence). The CDR3 covers 12 residues. The CDR3 DNA is TGTGCCAGTAGCTTAAAACACACTGAAGCTTTCTTT. Encoded protein: CASSLKHTEAFF.

This clone has a handful of counts. The chain uses TRBV29-1 and TRBJ1-2, with 9 bases matching TRBD1. Germline CDR1 is SQVTM and CDR2 is ANQGSEA. V lost 3 bases, J lost 5 bases, and 7 bases stayed unmatched. This CDR3 spans 14 amino acids. DNA for the CDR3: TGCAGCGTTGAGGGTGGACAGGGGCCTTATGGCTACACCTTC. It yields the protein CSVEGGQGPYGYTF.

This clone was observed a few times. The V and J genes are TRBV19 and TRBJ1-1, with 7 bases fitting TRBD1. CDR1 LNHDA and CDR2 SQIVND come from the germline V gene (reference sequence). V dropped 5 bases and J dropped 0; count of bases not matched to a gene: 6. There are 15 residues in the CDR3. As DNA, the CDR3 is TGTGCCAGTAGTCCCGGGACAGTTATGAACACTGAAGCTTTCTTT. This sequence encodes CASSPGTVMNTEAFF.

This sequence joins TRBV5-4 and TRBJ2-6; 7 bases agree with TRBD1. With V trimmed by 6 bases and J by 2 bases, 5 bases remained unmatched. Germline V gene data show CDR1 as SGHNT and CDR2 as YYREEE (reference sequence). The CDR3 loop spans 15 amino acids. In nucleotides, the CDR3 is TGTGCCAGCAATGAACAGGGGACTGGGGCCAACGTCCTGACTTTC. The encoded protein is CASNEQGTGANVLTF.

DNA of the CDR3: TGTGCCAGCAGCCCGACAGGGGGCGAAAACATTCAGTACTTC. Protein product: CASSPTGGENIQYF. The chain has TRBV7-2 and TRBJ2-4; 10 positions agree with TRBD1. The V gene end was trimmed by 5 bases and the J gene end by 5 bases; junction bases not matched to a gene: 3. The CDR3 consists of 14 residues. CDR1 is SGHTA and CDR2 is FQGNSA in the germline V gene.

The chain recombines TRBV7-3 with TRBJ2-2; D remains unclear. The CDR3 covers 12 residues. V lost 4 bases and J 3 bases, leaving 3 bases between the germline ends. The germline gives CDR1 SGHTA, CDR2 FQGTGA. Here the CDR3 DNA reads TGTGCCAGCAGCTACTACACCGGGGAGCTGTTTTTT. Translated: CASSYYTGELFF.

This sequence joins TRBV11-2 and TRBJ2-1; D uncertain. Germline V lookup: CDR1 SGHAT, CDR2 FQNNGV. Trimming removed 4 bases at V and 7 bases at J, with 14 bases between. The length of the CDR3 is 14 residues. The CDR3 reads CASSSPRVENEQFF. In DNA form, the CDR3 reads TGTGCCAGCAGCTCGCCCCGAGTGGAGAATGAGCAGTTCTTC.

This sequence joins TRBV30 and TRBJ2-7; possible D gene TRBD2, 5 bases. Germline V gene lookup returns CDR1 GTSNPN and CDR2 SVGIG (reference sequence). V gave up 3 bases and J gave up 0 bases, with 12 bases separating them. The CDR3 runs to 14 residues. The CDR3 sequence is CAWRKLGSSYEQYF. The CDR3 coding sequence is TGTGCCTGGAGGAAGCTTGGGAGCTCCTACGAGCAGTACTTC.